This T cell receptor beta chain was sequenced for a study of spatial heterogeneity in lung cancer. Whole-study context: Alpha-chain sequences were consistently detected less often than beta-chain sequences. Study-wide points: More often at tumor resection than at routine follow-up, ubiquitous expanded tumor TCRs were detected in the blood.

The sample holds a few counts of this clonotype. Its antigen remains unidentified. The germline gives CDR1 SNHLY, CDR2 FYNNEI. CDR3 size: 17 residues. J gave up 2 bases and V 6 bases, and 12 bases lay outside the gene matches. TCRdb processed the 5' RACE reads anew with MiXCR; each CDR3 protein has one entry. The sample lists roughly 28,000 distinct CDR3 sequences, more than 8% occurring once. Noted time point: sample taken at primary tumor resection. Whole RNA, which was extracted from tumor, nontumor lung tissue or frozen PBMC, was sequenced without any cell sorting. The donor population consisted of some 72 patients with untreated, early-stage non-small cell lung cancer.

V gene TRBV2 combines with J gene TRBJ2-3, with 9 bases matching TRBD2. The receptor was isolated from a female donor with early-stage non-small cell lung cancer. This sample comprised PBMCs, obtained at surgery. Written as DNA, the CDR3 is TGTGCCAGCAGACAATGGGGCGGGAGGGCCGACACAGATACGCAGTATTTT. It translates to CASRQWGGRADTDTQYF.